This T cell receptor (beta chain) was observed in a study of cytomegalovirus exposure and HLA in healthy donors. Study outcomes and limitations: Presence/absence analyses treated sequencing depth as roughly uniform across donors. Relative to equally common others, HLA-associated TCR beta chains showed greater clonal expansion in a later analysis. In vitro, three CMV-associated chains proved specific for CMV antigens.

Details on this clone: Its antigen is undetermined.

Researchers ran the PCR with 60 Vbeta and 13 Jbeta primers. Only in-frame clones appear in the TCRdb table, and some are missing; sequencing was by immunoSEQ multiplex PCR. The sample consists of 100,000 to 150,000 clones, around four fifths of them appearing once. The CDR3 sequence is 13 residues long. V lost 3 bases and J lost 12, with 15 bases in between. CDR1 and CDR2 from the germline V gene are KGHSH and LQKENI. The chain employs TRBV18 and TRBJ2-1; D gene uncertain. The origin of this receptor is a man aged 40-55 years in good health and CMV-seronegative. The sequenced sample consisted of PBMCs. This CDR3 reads CASSPGPVDGQFF. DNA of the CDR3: TGTGCCAGCTCACCGGGCCCAGTCGATGGGCAGTTCTTC.